A single sample gave rise to the 32 T cell receptor delta chains below, sequenced in a study of gamma-delta T cells after stem cell transplantation (dated by TCRdb to the mid-2010s). The library was obtained by RT-PCR. The sequencer was an Illumina MiSeq. After TCRdb called clones again from the public reads with CATT, rows with identical DNA were merged. The sample has 3,000 to 3,500 delta-chain clones on record, less than 2% of them singletons. The ten largest clones take up approximately 12% of the sample. Sequencing was performed on gamma-delta T cells. The receptors derive from a human donor. It is not recorded whose cells these are; they may come from a transplant donor.

By share, this clone ranks as medium-sized. The chain uses TRDV1 and TRDJ1, with D maybe TRDD3 (6 bases). This CDR3 is built from 19 residues. V lost 5 bases and J lost 0, with 25 bases in between. Germline CDR1 and CDR2: TSWWSYY and QGS. The CDR3 DNA sequence: TGTGCTCTTGGGAATCTTAGGAACTGGGTCACCCGGTACACCGATAAACTCATCTTT. Amino acid sequence: CALGNLRNWVTRYTDKLIF.

This chain uses TRDV2 with TRDJ1, with 8 bases that match TRDD3. CDR1 is GEAIGNYY, CDR2 EKD, per germline. This CDR3 contains 16 residues. V lost 0 bases to trimming and J lost 8 bases; unmatched junction nucleotides: 13. CDR3 coding DNA: TGTGCCTGTGACACCGTGGGTACTGGGGGCCCACGGAAACTCATCTTT. Translating it yields CACDTVGTGGPRKLIF.

A note on this clone: Given a much more abundant clone one base away, this may be a read error. Other nucleotide sequences in the sample specify the same CDR3. The chain links TRDV2 to TRDJ1; D may be TRDD2 or TRDD3 (5 bases each). The CDR3 runs to 18 residues. Germline lookup yields CDR1 GEAIGNYY and CDR2 EKD. The CDR3 region has the DNA TGTGCCTGTGACATAGCTGGGAACACCCTTCTACACACCGACAAACTCATCTTT. This gives the protein CACDIAGNTLLHTDKLIF.

Points on this clone: TCRdb attributes to this sequence the protein of a much larger clone, which differs from the DNA translation at residue 5; a read error is likely, and the protein displayed is translated from the DNA. The chain employs TRDV2 and TRDJ1; D is unresolved. Trimming removed 3 bases at V and 3 bases at J, with 22 bases between. The CDR3 consists of 17 residues. Germline CDR1 reads GEAIGNYY; CDR2 reads EKD. CDR3 in amino acids: CACDAVAPRKHADKLIF. The CDR3 DNA is TGTGCCTGTGACGCCGTTGCCCCCAGGAAACATGCCGATAAACTCATCTTT.

This clone has a handful of counts. This DNA translates differently at residue 8 from the TCRdb protein, which is that of a much larger clone; a read error is likely, and the protein shown is the DNA's own translation. The rearrangement joins TRDV2 to TRDJ1; maybe TRDD3 (6 bases). Trimming removed 5 bases at V and 3 bases at J, with 27 bases between. Germline V gene sequence: CDR1 GEAIGNYY, CDR2 EKD. The CDR3 is 18 residues long. CDR3 coding DNA: TGTGCCTGTGTGGGTACTGGGAGATACGGTTTGAGGTCCGATAAACTCATCTTT. This encodes CACVGTGRYGLRSDKLIF.

This clone was seen only a few times. The CDR3 DNA reads TGTGCCTGTGACCCCGTACTGGGGGATCCCGATAAACTCATCTTT. It codes for CACDPVLGDPDKLIF. V is TRDV2 and J is TRDJ1; TRDD3 agrees at 10 bases. Germline V lookup: CDR1 GEAIGNYY, CDR2 EKD. With V trimmed by 3 bases and J by 3 bases, 6 bases remained unmatched. This CDR3 has 15 residues.

This clone was detected only a few times. The V gene is TRDV2, the J gene TRDJ1; 8 bases line up with TRDD3. The germline CDR1 and CDR2 sequences are GEAIGNYY and EKD. V was clipped by 3 bases and J by 2 bases; unmatched bases: 4. The CDR3 contains 14 residues. CDR3 DNA: TGTGCCTGTGACCAAATGGGGGATACCGATAAACTCATCTTT. This encodes CACDQMGDTDKLIF.

This clone was seen only a few times. This could be a read error, since a much larger clone is one nucleotide away. The CDR3 nucleotides read TGTGCCTATGACTCCGCCTCTCCCATCAACACCGATAAACTCATCTTT. As protein: CAYDSASPINTDKLIF. This chain joins TRDV2 and TRDJ1; no firm D call. Germline CDR1 is GEAIGNYY and CDR2 is EKD. The CDR3 runs 16 residues.

Details on this clone: This sequence is one base from a far larger clone and is likely a read error. The chain carries TRDV2 and TRDJ1; 9 nucleotides align to TRDD3. V lost 7 bases, J lost 3 bases, and 11 bases stayed unmatched. Per the germline V gene, CDR1 is GEAIGNYY and CDR2 is EKD. CDR3 size: 15 residues. For the CDR3, the DNA is TGTGCCTGCATGGCCTTGGGGGATAGCGCCGATAAACTCATCTTT. Amino acid sequence: CACMALGDSADKLIF.

The chain links TRDV2 to TRDJ1, with TRDD3 matching 12 bases. After removal of 3 bases from V and 1 base from J, the junction contained 14 bases not matched to a gene. From germline, CDR1 is GEAIGNYY and CDR2 EKD. The CDR3 has 19 amino acids. The CDR3 is CACDELLGDTSYGTDKLIF. DNA for the CDR3: TGTGCCTGTGACGAATTACTGGGGGATACCTCGTATGGCACCGATAAACTCATCTTT.

This clone is classed as medium-sized. A read error may explain this, as a much larger clone is one base away. This specimen includes other DNA sequences encoding the same CDR3. The chain carries TRDV1 and TRDJ1, with TRDD3 identical over 11 bases. In germline, CDR1 is TSWWSYY, CDR2 QGS. V was clipped by 1 base and J by 0 bases; unmatched bases: 25. The CDR3 consists of 24 residues. In nucleotides, the CDR3 is TGTGCTCTTGGGGAACGCCACCTACCCCAACTACGATGGGGGATACGCCTGTACACCGATAAACTCATCTTT. Protein product: CALGERHLPQLRWGIRLYTDKLIF.

This clone has just a few counts. The chain carries TRDV1 and TRDJ1; D not resolved. Trimming took 3 bases from V and 0 from J, leaving 32 bases between them. The germline gives CDR1 TSWWSYY, CDR2 QGS. The CDR3 sequence is 22 residues long. This chain's CDR3 is CALGDLRLVWFDTPDYTDKLIF. In DNA form, the CDR3 reads TGTGCTCTTGGGGACTTACGGCTGGTTTGGTTTGACACTCCCGACTACACCGATAAACTCATCTTT.

This clone is labeled medium-sized. V usage is TRDV2 and J usage is TRDJ2; D not resolved. Per germline, CDR1 GEAIGNYY and CDR2 EKD. Deletions cut 0 bases from V and 2 bases from J, with 24 bases between. This CDR3 region has 20 residues. CDR3 region: CACDTVGQHHLERLTAQLFF. For the CDR3, the DNA is TGTGCCTGTGACACCGTAGGCCAGCACCATCTGGAGCGCTTGACAGCACAACTCTTCTTT.

This clone was counted only a few times. TCRdb records a much larger clone's protein for this DNA, with a difference at residue 9 that likely arises from a read error; the protein given is the translation of the DNA. V and J are TRDV2 and TRDJ1, with 7 bases aligning to TRDD3. Germline CDR1 is GEAIGNYY and CDR2 is EKD. The CDR3 spans 14 residues. Trimming cost V 3 bases and J 4 bases; bases outside gene matches: 7. CDR3 region: CACDVLGKHDKLIF. The CDR3 nucleotides are TGTGCCTGTGACGTACTGGGGAAACACGATAAACTCATCTTT.

In this sample, this clone is medium-sized (0.01 to 0.1%). V gene TRDV2 combines with J gene TRDJ1, with 12 bases lining up with TRDD3. Germline CDR1 GEAIGNYY, CDR2 EKD. V was clipped by 1 base and J by 0 bases; unmatched bases: 14. The CDR3 is 20 amino acids. The CDR3: CACDTLGTGGYSFYTDKLIF. The CDR3 nucleotides read TGTGCCTGTGACACATTGGGTACTGGGGGATACTCCTTCTACACCGATAAACTCATCTTT.

By frequency in the sample, this clone is medium-sized. The chain has TRDV2 and TRDJ1; 8 bases align to TRDD3. The CDR3 runs 14 residues. V was clipped by 2 bases and J by 3 bases; unmatched bases: 4. Germline CDR1 and CDR2: GEAIGNYY and EKD. The CDR3 nucleotides are TGTGCCTGTGACAAGCTGGGGGACTCCGATAAACTCATCTTT. Amino acid sequence: CACDKLGDSDKLIF.

This clone counts as medium-sized. Since a much larger clone is just one base distant, this may be a read error. Different DNA sequences within this sample yield the same CDR3. The chain couples TRDV1 to TRDJ2, with TRDD3 matching over 12 bases. The CDR3 is 24 residues long. Germline CDR1 TSWWSYY, CDR2 QGS. CDR3 sequence reads: CALGPRGTLTSHYWGILLTAQLFF. The CDR3 DNA sequence: TGTGCTCTTGGGCCCCGAGGGACGCTGACCTCCCATTACTGGGGGATACTTCTGACAGCACAACTATTCTTT.

This clone is medium-sized by share. V and J are TRDV2 and TRDJ1; 13 nucleotides match TRDD3. With V trimmed by 0 bases and J by 1 base, 7 bases remained unmatched. Looked up from germline, CDR1 is GEAIGNYY and CDR2 is EKD. The CDR3 runs to 18 residues. This CDR3 is CACDTYFTGGYVTDKLIF. CDR3 DNA sequence: TGTGCCTGTGACACCTACTTCACTGGGGGATACGTCACCGATAAACTCATCTTT.

Relative to its sample, this clone is medium-sized (0.01 to 0.1%). The gene calls are TRDV2 and TRDJ1; the match to TRDD3 covers 11 bases. The V segment lost 1 base and the J segment 0 bases; nucleotides outside the gene matches: 21. The germline V gene has CDR1 GEAIGNYY and CDR2 EKD. The CDR3 extends over 22 amino acids. The CDR3 here is CACDTLHLPTHGWGIHTDKLIF. CDR3 DNA sequence: TGTGCCTGTGACACTCTACACCTTCCTACCCATGGCTGGGGGATACACACCGATAAACTCATCTTT.

In the case of this clone: A single base is all that separates this from a far larger clone, so a read error is likely. The sample contains more than one DNA sequence encoding this CDR3. This rearrangement joins TRDV2 to TRDJ1; 9 bases line up with TRDD3. V gave up 4 bases and J gave up 0 bases; unmatched junction bases: 32. Germline CDR1 GEAIGNYY, CDR2 EKD. This CDR3 spans 24 amino acids. This CDR3 is CACDILTGGDRGGGYSTYTDKLIF. CDR3 nucleotides: TGTGCCTGTGATATATTAACTGGGGGAGATCGCGGCGGCGGATATTCAACATACACCGATAAACTCATCTTT.

This clone occurred a few times. This sequence joins TRDV2 and TRDJ1; 8 bases agree with TRDD3. The V and J ends lost 3 bases and 0 bases, in that order; junction bases with no gene match: 8. The germline gives CDR1 GEAIGNYY, CDR2 EKD. This CDR3 comprises 16 residues. The CDR3 is CACDPLLGAYTDKLIF. The CDR3 DNA follows: TGTGCCTGTGACCCCTTACTGGGGGCGTACACCGATAAACTCATCTTT.

This clone was seen only a few times. The chain recombines TRDV3 with TRDJ1; TRDD3 agrees at 9 bases. The length of the CDR3 is 24 residues. V dropped 1 base and J dropped 0; count of bases not matched to a gene: 33. Germline V gene lookup returns CDR1 TVYSNPD and CDR2 GDNSRS (reference sequence). CDR3 DNA sequence: TGTGCCTTTACCTCTTTTACATTTGCCTACGTATATTCGGGGGATACAATGTACACCGATAAACTCATCTTT. It is translated as CAFTSFTFAYVYSGDTMYTDKLIF.

Note on this clone: Translating this DNA gives a protein that differs at residue 4 from the TCRdb one, which belongs to a much larger clone; a read error is likely, and the protein shown is this translation. The V call is TRDV2, the J call TRDJ1; 11 bases are shared with TRDD3. Trimming took 5 bases from V and 0 from J; bases not matched to a gene: 16. This CDR3 has 19 residues. Per germline, CDR1 GEAIGNYY and CDR2 EKD. The CDR3 loop reads CACGSLGDTPRLYTDKLIF. The CDR3 DNA reads as TGTGCCTGTGGCTCCCTGGGGGATACACCAAGGCTATACACCGATAAACTCATCTTT.

About this clone: A read error likely explains this, since a far larger clone differs by one base. This chain connects TRDV2 to TRDJ1; TRDD3 aligns across 11 bases. Germline CDR1 and CDR2: GEAIGNYY and EKD. The CDR3 covers 16 residues. The CDR3 nucleotides are TGTGCCCGTGACGGGGTGGGGGATACGCGGACCGATAAACTCATCTTT. Translation: CARDGVGDTRTDKLIF.

This clone was seen a few times. A single base is all that separates this from a far larger clone, so a read error is likely. This CDR3 is also generated by other DNA sequences in the sample. V and J are TRDV2 and TRDJ1; D is unresolved. V lost 1 base and J lost 0, with 23 bases in between. Germline V gives CDR1 GEAIGNYY, CDR2 EKD. CDR3 length equals 19 residues. CDR3 nucleotide sequence: TGTGCCTGTGACACGGTAACGAATGGCGTGGAGACGTACACCGATAAACTCATCTTT. Its protein is CACDTVTNGVETYTDKLIF.

Concerning this clone itself: It is likely a read error: a sequence one base away is far more abundant. In the same sample, other DNA sequences code for this CDR3. The chain links TRDV2 to TRDJ1; no clear D. Germline loops: CDR1 GEAIGNYY, CDR2 EKD. This CDR3 comprises 15 residues. CDR3 nucleotide sequence: TGTGCCTGTGACACCGTCGACCGACGGGGCGATAAGCTCATCTTT. Residues: CACDTVDRRGDKLIF.

This clone was seen a handful of times. At one end, the junction sequence differs from germline, possibly due to a read error. Other DNA sequences within the sample encode an identical CDR3. The chain couples TRDV2 to TRDJ1, with 7 positions matching TRDD3. The CDR3 is made up of 18 amino acids. Germline CDR1 and CDR2: GEAIGNYY and EKD. CDR3 coding DNA: TGTGCCTGCGACACCGTGCAACCTACGGGGGGATTTCGTGATAAACTCATCTTT. Translating it yields CACDTVQPTGGFRDKLIF.

This clone occurred a few times. One base separates it from a far larger clone, so it is likely a read error. Other DNA sequences in the sample encode the same CDR3. The chain uses TRDV2 and TRDJ1; possibly TRDD3 for D (6 bases). Trimming left V 0 bases short and J 0 bases short, with 28 bases between. This CDR3 is 21 amino acids long. Germline CDR1 GEAIGNYY, CDR2 EKD. The CDR3 sequence is CACDTVDPLGGGPPYTDKLIF. In DNA form, the CDR3 reads TGTGCCTGTGACACCGTGGATCCCCTTGGTGGGGGGCCTCCCTACACCGATAAACTCATCTTT.

Points on this clone: This sequence is one base from a far larger clone and is likely a read error. Other nucleotide sequences from this sample produce the same CDR3. The CDR3 sequence: CACDALLGDYTDKLIF. The CDR3 coding sequence is TGTGCCTGTGATGCCTTACTGGGGGATTACACCGATAAACTCATCTTT. The genes are TRDV2 and TRDJ1, with 10 bases matching TRDD3. Germline V gene sequence: CDR1 GEAIGNYY, CDR2 EKD. This CDR3 region has 16 residues. Trimming took 4 bases from V and 0 from J; bases not matched to a gene: 7.

This clone occurred a few times. This may stem from a read error, because a much larger clone lies one nucleotide away. J is TRDJ1 and V is TRDV2; 10 bases are shared with TRDD3. From germline, CDR1 is GEAIGNYY and CDR2 EKD. V lost 3 bases, J lost 2 bases, and 5 bases stayed unmatched. This CDR3 spans 15 amino acids. CDR3 nucleotide sequence: TGTGCCTGTGACCCACTGGGGGATGAAACCGATAAACTCATCTTT. It is translated as CACDPLGDETDKLIF.

This clone was detected a few times. This rearrangement joins TRDV1 to TRDJ1; 8 bases map to TRDD3. Germline loops: CDR1 TSWWSYY, CDR2 QGS. The trim removed 3 bases at V and 7 bases at J, leaving 22 bases unmatched. This CDR3 spans 19 amino acids. CDR3 DNA: TGTGCTCTTGGGGACATACGATCTAGGCGGGGGATAACAGGGCTTAAACTCATCTTT. It yields the protein CALGDIRSRRGITGLKLIF.

This clone is termed medium-sized (0.01 to 0.1%). V is TRDV2 and J is TRDJ3, with 10 bases that match TRDD3. The CDR3 covers 20 residues. Per the germline V gene, CDR1 is GEAIGNYY and CDR2 is EKD. V was pared by 0 bases and J by 0 bases, with 7 bases of the junction left unmatched. The CDR3 sequence is CACDTTGGLRGSWDTRQMFF. CDR3 bases: TGTGCCTGTGACACCACTGGGGGATTGAGGGGCTCCTGGGACACCCGACAGATGTTTTTC.